This T cell receptor beta chain appears in the sequencing data of a study of blood T cell repertoires in COVID-19. Study in general: T cells, B-cell-depleted T cells, or PBMCs supplied cDNA or gDNA.

Methods used by the authors: Estimated nucleated cell counts came from reference gene primer amplification. The method was immunoSEQ multiplex PCR; TCRdb's version includes in-frame clones alone and lacks a portion of them. V and J calls and clone size follow that table, whereas D and trimming were derived from the DNA. The repertoire holds around 110,000 clones, around 88% seen once, with 6.8% in the top ten. Sequenced: peripheral blood. The clonotype comes from a man aged 50 to 60 with active or convalescent COVID-19.

CDR3 sequence reads: CSASTAGGRYEQYF. CDR3 nucleotide sequence: TGCAGTGCTAGTACGGCGGGAGGGCGGTACGAGCAGTACTTC. V is TRBV20-1 and J is TRBJ2-7; 9 positions agree with TRBD2. The V gene's germline CDR1 is DFQATT and CDR2 SNEGSKA (reference sequence). The V and J ends lost 3 bases and 4 bases, in that order; junction bases with no gene match: 7. The CDR3 is 14 amino acids.